These T cell receptor beta chains were read from a single sample in a study of a mutant IDH1 vaccine in newly diagnosed glioma. Libraries were prepared by immunoSEQ multiplex PCR; TCRdb keeps only in-frame clonotypes and omits some of them. The data show over 60,000 clones, with roughly 80% seen just once and roughly 5.7% held by the top ten. These receptors lack a known antigen. Sequencing used PBMCs, obtained from a glioma patient whose treatment included an IDH1 peptide vaccine. These receptors all stem from a man between 40 and 49 years old with glioma. Each CDR3 is given with its conserved first and last residue. A D gene is named only where the DNA matches it firmly. Size is stated for part of the rows, as once, few or many counts, or as a class when the clone is expanded.

.	TRBV7-2	TRBJ2-1	few	TGTGCCAGCAGCTTAGGTAAGTCCTACAATGAGCAGTTCTTC	CASSLGKSYNEQFF
.	TRBV9	TRBJ2-1	few	TGTGCCAGCAGCGTAGATTATGAGCAGTTCTTC	CASSVDYEQFF
TRBD1	TRBV30	TRBJ1-3	.	TGTGCCTGGAGCGACCGGGGACAGTGGCGCTCTGGAAACACCATATATTTT	CAWSDRGQWRSGNTIYF
TRBD1	TRBV28	TRBJ1-1	.	TGTGCCAGCAGTTTTTACCCGGGACAGGGAACTGAAGCTTTCTTT	CASSFYPGQGTEAFF
TRBD2	TRBV7-2	TRBJ2-3	.	TGTGCCAGCAGCTTAGTGCCAGCGGGGGGAGCTAGCACAGATACGCAGTATTTT	CASSLVPAGGASTDTQYF
.	TRBV2	TRBJ2-5	.	TGTGCCAGCAGTACAGGGAACGGGTCCCAGTACTTC	CASSTGNGSQYF
TRBD2	TRBV5-5	TRBJ2-3	.	TGTGCCAGCAGCTTTGGTTGGCAACTAGCGGGAGGAACTGTTGGGCAGTATTTT	CASSFGWQLAGGTVGQYF
.	TRBV25-1	TRBJ1-4	.	TGTGCCAGCAGTGCGAGGCCCTTTGGCGGGTCTAATGAAAAACTGTTTTTT	CASSARPFGGSNEKLFF
.	TRBV30	TRBJ2-6	once	TGTGCCTGGGTCCCAACTGGGGCCAACGTCCTGACTTTC	CAWVPTGANVLTF
.	TRBV28	TRBJ1-4	.	TGTGCCAGCAGATCGGACCGTAATGAAAAACTGTTTTTT	CASRSDRNEKLFF
TRBD1	TRBV7-2	TRBJ1-4	.	TGTGCCAGCAGCTCCAGGGGGCTCAGTAATGAAAAACTGTTTTTT	CASSSRGLSNEKLFF
.	TRBV5-1	TRBJ2-3	.	TGCGCCAGCAGCTTGCGGGGAGTACGCACAGATACGCAGTATTTT	CASSLRGVRTDTQYF
.	TRBV7-2	TRBJ2-7	.	TGTGCCAGCAGCTTAGCGCTCTCCGAGCAGTACTTC	CASSLALSEQYF
.	TRBV14	TRBJ1-2	.	TGTGCCAGCAGCCAGGGGCCAGGAGTATATGGCTACACCTTC	CASSQGPGVYGYTF
.	TRBV5-5	TRBJ1-2	.	TGTGCCAGCAGCTTGGCCACCCGGGGGGCTGTCTATGGCTACACCTTC	CASSLATRGAVYGYTF
TRBD1	TRBV7-2	TRBJ2-3	.	TGTGCCAGCAGCTTGACAGGGGGCGCGGGAGATACGCAGTATTTT	CASSLTGGAGDTQYF
.	TRBV28	TRBJ1-4	.	TGTGCCAGCAGTTCGGCATACGGGGGCCTGCTTCTTAATGAAAAACTGTTTTTT	CASSSAYGGLLLNEKLFF
.	TRBV5-5	TRBJ2-3	.	TGTGCCAGCAGCACCACCCCGGGAGATACGCAGTATTTT	CASSTTPGDTQYF
.	TRBV7-2	TRBJ2-7	.	TGTGCCAGCAGCTTCTTAGGCTACGAGCAGTACTTC	CASSFLGYEQYF
.	TRBV10-3	TRBJ2-5	.	TGTGCCTCGCGGACGGAAGAGACCCAGTACTTC	CASRTEETQYF